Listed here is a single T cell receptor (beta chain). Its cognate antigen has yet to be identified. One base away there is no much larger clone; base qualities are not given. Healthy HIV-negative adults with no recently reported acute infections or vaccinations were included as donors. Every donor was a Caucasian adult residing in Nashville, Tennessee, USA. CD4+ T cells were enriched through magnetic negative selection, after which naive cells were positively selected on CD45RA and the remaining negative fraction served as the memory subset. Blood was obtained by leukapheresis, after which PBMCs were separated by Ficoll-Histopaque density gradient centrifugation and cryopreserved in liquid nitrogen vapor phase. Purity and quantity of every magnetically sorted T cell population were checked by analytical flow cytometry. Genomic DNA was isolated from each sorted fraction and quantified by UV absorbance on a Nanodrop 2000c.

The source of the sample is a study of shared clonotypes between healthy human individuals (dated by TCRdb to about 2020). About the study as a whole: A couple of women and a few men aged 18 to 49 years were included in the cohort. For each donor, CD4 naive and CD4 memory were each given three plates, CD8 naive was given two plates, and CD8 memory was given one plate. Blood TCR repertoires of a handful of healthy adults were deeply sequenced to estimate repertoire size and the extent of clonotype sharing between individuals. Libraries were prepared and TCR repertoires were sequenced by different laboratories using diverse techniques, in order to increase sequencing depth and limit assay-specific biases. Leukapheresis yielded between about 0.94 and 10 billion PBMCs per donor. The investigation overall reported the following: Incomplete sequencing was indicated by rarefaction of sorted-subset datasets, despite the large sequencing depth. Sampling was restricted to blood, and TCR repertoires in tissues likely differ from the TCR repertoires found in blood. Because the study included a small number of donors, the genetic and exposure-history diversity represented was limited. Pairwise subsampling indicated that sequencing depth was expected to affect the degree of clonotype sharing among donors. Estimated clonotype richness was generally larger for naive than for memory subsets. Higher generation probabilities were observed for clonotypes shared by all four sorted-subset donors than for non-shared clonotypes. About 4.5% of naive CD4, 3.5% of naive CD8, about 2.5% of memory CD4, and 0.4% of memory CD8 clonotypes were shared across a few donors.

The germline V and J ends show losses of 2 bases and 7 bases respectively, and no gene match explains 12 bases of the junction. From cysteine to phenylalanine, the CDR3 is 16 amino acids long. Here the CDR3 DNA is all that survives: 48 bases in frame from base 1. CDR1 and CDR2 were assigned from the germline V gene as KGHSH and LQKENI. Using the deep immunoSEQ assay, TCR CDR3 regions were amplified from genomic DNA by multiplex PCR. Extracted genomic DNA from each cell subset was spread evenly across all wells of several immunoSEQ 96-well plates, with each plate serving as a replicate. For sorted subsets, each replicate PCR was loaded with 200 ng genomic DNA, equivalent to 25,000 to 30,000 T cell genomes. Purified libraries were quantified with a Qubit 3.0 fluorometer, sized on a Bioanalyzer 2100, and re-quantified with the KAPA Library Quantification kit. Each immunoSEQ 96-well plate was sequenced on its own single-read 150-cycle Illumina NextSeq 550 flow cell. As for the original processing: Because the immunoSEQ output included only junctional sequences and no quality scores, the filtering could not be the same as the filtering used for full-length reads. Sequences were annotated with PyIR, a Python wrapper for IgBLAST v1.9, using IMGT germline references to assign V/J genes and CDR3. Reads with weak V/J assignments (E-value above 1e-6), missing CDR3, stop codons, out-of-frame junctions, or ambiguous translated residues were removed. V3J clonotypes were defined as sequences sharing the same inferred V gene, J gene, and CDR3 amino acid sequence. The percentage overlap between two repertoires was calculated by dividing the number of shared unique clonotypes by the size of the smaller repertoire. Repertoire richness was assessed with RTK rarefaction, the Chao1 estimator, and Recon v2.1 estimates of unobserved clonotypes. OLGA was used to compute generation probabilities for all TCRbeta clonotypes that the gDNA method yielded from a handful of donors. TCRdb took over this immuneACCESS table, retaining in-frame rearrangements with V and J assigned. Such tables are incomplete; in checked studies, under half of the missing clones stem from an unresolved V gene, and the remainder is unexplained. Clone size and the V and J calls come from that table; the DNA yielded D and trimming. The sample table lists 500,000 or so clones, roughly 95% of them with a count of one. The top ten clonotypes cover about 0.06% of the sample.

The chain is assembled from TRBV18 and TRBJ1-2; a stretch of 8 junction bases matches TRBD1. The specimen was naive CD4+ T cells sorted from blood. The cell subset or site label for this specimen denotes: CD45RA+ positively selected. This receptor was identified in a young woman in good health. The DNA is TGTGCCAGCTCACCATCCGGACAGGGTTCACTGGGTGGCTACACCTTC. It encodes CASSPSGQGSLGGYTF.